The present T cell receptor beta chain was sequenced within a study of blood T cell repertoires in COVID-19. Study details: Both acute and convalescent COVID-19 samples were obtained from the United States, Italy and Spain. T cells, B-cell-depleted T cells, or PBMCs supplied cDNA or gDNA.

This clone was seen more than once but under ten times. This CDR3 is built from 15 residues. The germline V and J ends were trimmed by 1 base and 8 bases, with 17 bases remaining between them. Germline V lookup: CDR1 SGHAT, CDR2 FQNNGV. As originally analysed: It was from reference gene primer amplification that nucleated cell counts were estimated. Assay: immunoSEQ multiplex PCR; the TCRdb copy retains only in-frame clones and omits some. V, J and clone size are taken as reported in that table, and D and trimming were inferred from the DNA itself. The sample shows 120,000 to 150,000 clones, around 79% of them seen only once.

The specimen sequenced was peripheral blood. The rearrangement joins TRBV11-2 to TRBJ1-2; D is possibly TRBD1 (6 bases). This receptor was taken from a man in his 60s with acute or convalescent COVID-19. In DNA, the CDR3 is TGTGCCAGCAGCTTAGGGGGAACAGGGCGCGGGGGCTACACCTTC. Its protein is CASSLGGTGRGGYTF. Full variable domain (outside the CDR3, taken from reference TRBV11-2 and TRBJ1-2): EAGVAQSPRYKIIEKRQSVAFWCNPISGHATLYWYQQILGQGPKLLIQFQNNGVVDDSQLPKDRFSAERLKGVDSTLKIQPAKLEDSAVYLCASSLGGTGRGGYTFGSGTRLTVV.